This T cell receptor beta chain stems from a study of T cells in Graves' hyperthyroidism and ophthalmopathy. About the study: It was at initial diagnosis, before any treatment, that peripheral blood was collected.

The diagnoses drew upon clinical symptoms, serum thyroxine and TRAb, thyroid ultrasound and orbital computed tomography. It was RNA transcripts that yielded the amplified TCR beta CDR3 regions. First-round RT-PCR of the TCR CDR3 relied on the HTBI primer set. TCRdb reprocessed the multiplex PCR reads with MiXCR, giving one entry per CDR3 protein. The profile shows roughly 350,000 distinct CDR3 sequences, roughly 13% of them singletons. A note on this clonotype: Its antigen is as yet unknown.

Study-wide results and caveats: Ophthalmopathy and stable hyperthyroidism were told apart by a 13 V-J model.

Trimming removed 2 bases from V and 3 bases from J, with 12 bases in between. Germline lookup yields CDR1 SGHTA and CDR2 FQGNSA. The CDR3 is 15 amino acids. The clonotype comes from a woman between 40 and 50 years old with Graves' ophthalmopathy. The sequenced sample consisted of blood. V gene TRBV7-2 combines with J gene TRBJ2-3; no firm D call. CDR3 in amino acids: CASSLFASETDTQYF. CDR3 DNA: TGTGCCAGCAGCTTATTCGCGAGTGAAACAGATACGCAGTATTTT. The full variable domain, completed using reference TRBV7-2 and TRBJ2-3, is GAGVSQSPSNKVTEKGKDVELRCDPISGHTALYWYRQSLGQGLEFLIYFQGNSAPDKSGLPSDRFSAERTGGSVSTLTIQRTQQEDSAVYLCASSLFASETDTQYFGPGTRLTVL.